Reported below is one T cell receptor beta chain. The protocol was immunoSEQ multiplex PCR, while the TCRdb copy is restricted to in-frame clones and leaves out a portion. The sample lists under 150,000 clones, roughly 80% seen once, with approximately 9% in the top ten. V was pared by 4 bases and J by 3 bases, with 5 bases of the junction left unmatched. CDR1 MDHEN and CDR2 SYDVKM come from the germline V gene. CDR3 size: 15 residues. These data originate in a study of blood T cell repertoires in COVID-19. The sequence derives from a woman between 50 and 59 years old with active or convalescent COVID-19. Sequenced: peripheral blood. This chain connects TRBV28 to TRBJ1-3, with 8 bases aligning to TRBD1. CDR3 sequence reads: CASSSLRGLGNTIYF. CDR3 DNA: TGTGCCAGCAGTTCCCTCAGGGGGCTTGGAAACACCATATATTTT.